These 5 T cell receptor beta chains were sequenced from one sample in a study of immune cell composition in non-small cell lung cancer. Method: immunoSEQ multiplex PCR; TCRdb's copy keeps in-frame clones and lacks some. The repertoire has 15,000 or so clones, under 75% of them found once; the top ten carry 6.5% to 8.5%. Input material: lung tumor tissue. The source is a human donor with non-small cell lung cancer.

In this sample, this clone turned up a few times. The gene calls are TRBV5-8 and TRBJ1-1; 7 nucleotides align to TRBD1. This CDR3 contains 15 residues. V shed 4 bases, J shed 0 bases, and the junction held 6 bases outside the gene matches. Germline V lookup: CDR1 SGHTS, CDR2 YDEGEE. CDR3 nucleotide sequence: TGTGCCAGCAGCCCTTGGGACAGCGTGAACACTGAAGCTTTCTTT. Translating it yields CASSPWDSVNTEAFF.

The chain joins TRBV4-2 to TRBJ2-5, with a possible D match to TRBD1 (7 bases). Germline V lookup: CDR1 LGHNA, CDR2 YNFKEQ. V lost 4 bases, J lost 4 bases, and 16 bases lay in between. The length of the CDR3 is 15 residues. CDR3 region: CASSLRQGGGETQYF. The CDR3 DNA follows: TGTGCCAGCAGCCTAAGACAGGGAGGCGGAGAGACCCAGTACTTC.

The V gene is TRBV5-1, the J gene TRBJ1-2, with 10 nucleotides matching TRBD1. V lost 4 bases, J lost 7 bases, and 10 bases stayed unmatched. The length of the CDR3 is 15 residues. CDR1 and CDR2 (germline): SGHRS, YFSETQ. The CDR3 DNA sequence: TGCGCCAGCAGCCCCTCGGGACAGGGGCTAGGTGGCTACACCTTC. Translating it yields CASSPSGQGLGGYTF.

V and J are TRBV29-1 and TRBJ2-5; TRBD1 matches at 7 bases. The CDR3 is 12 amino acids. J gave up 7 bases and V 4 bases, and 6 bases lay outside the gene matches. In germline, CDR1 is SQVTM, CDR2 ANQGSEA. The CDR3 DNA reads as TGCAGCGTTGGGGACAGTCAGGTGACCCAGTACTTC. Amino acids: CSVGDSQVTQYF.

J is TRBJ1-1 and V is TRBV2; TRBD1 aligns across 8 bases. This CDR3 contains 14 residues. The ends lost 3 bases at V and 1 base at J; junction bases unmatched: 1. Germline CDR1 is SNHLY and CDR2 is FYNNEI. The CDR3 nucleotides are TGTGCCAGCAGTGAGGACAGGGAGAACACTGAAGCTTTCTTT. Protein sequence: CASSEDRENTEAFF. Full variable domain (rest looked up from reference TRBV2 and TRBJ1-1): EPEVTQTPSHQVTQMGQEVILRCVPISNHLYFYWYRQILGQKVEFLVSFYNNEISEKSEIFDDQFSVERPDGSNFTLKIRSTKLEDSAMYFCASSEDRENTEAFFGQGTRLTVV.